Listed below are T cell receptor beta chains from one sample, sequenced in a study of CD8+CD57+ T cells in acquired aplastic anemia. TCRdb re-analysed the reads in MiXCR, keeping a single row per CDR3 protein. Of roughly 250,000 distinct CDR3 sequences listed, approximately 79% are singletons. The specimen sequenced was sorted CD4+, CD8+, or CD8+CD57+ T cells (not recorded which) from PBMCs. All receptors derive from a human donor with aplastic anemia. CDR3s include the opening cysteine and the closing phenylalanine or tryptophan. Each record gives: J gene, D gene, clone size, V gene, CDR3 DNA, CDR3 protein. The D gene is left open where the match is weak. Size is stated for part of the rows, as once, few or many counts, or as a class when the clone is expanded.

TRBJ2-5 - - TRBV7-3 TGTGCCACCAGCATAGGCAGGGAGCAAGCTAGCCAGTACTTC CATSIGREQASQYF
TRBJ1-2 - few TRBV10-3 TGTGCCGCTCACGAGACAGGCGATTCCTATGGCTACACCTTC CAAHETGDSYGYTF
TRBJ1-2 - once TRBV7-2 TGTGCCAGCAGCTTGACTGGAGGCGCCGCATCTGGTTCCACCTTC CASSLTGGAASGSTF
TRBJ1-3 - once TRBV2 TGTGCCAGCACGGGGACCTACTCTGGAAACACCATATATTTT CASTGTYSGNTIYF
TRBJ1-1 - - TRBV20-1 TGCAGTGCTAGAGAACCCCAGGGTCGCACTGAAGCTTTCTTT CSAREPQGRTEAFF
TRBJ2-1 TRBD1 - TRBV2 TGTGCCAGCAGCCCGGGACAGACGTTTAGGCAGCAGTTCTTC CASSPGQTFRQQFF
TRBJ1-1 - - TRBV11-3 TGTGCCAGCAGCTTAGATCTGTTCACTGAAGCTTTCTTT CASSLDLFTEAFF
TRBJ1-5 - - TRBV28 TGTGCCAGCAGTTTAATTGGCAGGGCGAATCAGCCCCAGCATTTT CASSLIGRANQPQHF
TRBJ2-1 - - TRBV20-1 TGCAGTGCTAGGGGGGGCCTATCGAATGAGCAGTTCTTC CSARGGLSNEQFF
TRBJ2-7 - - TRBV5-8 TGTGCCAGCAGCTGGACAGCGGCCTACGAGCAGTACTTC CASSWTAAYEQYF
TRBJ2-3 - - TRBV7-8 TGTGCCAGCGGGGTCGGGGGAAGTGATACTACGTATTTT CASGVGGSDTTYF
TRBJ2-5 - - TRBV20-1 TGCAGTGCCCCGCTCCGGGAAGGGGCTCCCCAGTACTTC CSAPLREGAPQYF
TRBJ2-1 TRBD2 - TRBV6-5 TGTGCCAGCAGTTACTCGACGGGGGGGGATGAGCAGTTCTTC CASSYSTGGDEQFF
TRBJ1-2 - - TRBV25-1 TGTGCCAGCAGTGATGCTGGAAGGATGTATGGCTACACCTTC CASSDAGRMYGYTF
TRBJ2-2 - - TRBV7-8 TGTGCCAGCAGCTTAGCGGGAGGTCCCGATACGCAGGAGCTGTTTTTT CASSLAGGPDTQELFF
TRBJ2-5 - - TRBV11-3 TGTGCCAGCAGTTTAGATCTGACATGGGGAGAGACCCAGTACTTC CASSLDLTWGETQYF
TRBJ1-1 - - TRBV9 TGTGCCAGCAGCGGACCGGGTCTGGAAGGAAACACTGAAGCTTTCTTT CASSGPGLEGNTEAFF
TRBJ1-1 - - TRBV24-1 TGTGCCAGTAGTGTATCGTGGACTGAAGCTTTCTTT CASSVSWTEAFF
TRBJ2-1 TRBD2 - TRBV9 TGTGCCAGCAGCGGGGGGACTAGCGGATACAATGAGCAGTTCTTC CASSGGTSGYNEQFF
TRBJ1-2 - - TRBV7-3 TGTGCCAGCAGCTTGACACGCGCCGCCGCCCATGGCTACACCTTC CASSLTRAAAHGYTF
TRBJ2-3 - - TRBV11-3 TGTGCCAGCAGCGTAGGGCTAAATACGCAGTATTTT CASSVGLNTQYF
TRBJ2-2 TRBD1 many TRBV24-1 TGTGCCACCAGTGACAAGAAAACAGGGGTCGGAGAGCTGTTTTTT CATSDKKTGVGELFF
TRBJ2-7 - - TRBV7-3 TGTGCCAGCAGCTTAGGGTATCTGAGCTCCTACGAGCAGTACTTC CASSLGYLSSYEQYF
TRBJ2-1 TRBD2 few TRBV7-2 TGTGCCAGCAGCTTTGAAAGAAGCGGGGATAGCGATGAGCAGTTCTTC CASSFERSGDSDEQFF
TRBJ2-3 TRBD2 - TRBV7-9 TGTGCCAGCAGCTTTGCGGGAGGTCCCGGTAGTTCGTATTTT CASSFAGGPGSSYF
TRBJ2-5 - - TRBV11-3 TGTGCCACAAGCCAAGGGACGAGCGAGACCCAGTACTTC CATSQGTSETQYF
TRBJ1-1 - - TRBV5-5 TGTGCCAGCAGCTACGACAGGACGAGGACTGAAGCTTTCTTT CASSYDRTRTEAFF
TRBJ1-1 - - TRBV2 TGTGCCAGCAGTGACAGAGAAAACACTGAAGCTTTCTTT CASSDRENTEAFF
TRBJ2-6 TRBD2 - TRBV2 TGTGCCAGCAGCTTAGCGGGCAGCGACGCGGAGAACGTCCTGACTTTC CASSLAGSDAENVLTF
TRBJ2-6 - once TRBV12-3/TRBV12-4 TGTGCCAGCAGTTCCTTTGAGGGGGCCAACGTCCTGACTTTC CASSSFEGANVLTF
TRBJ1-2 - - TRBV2 TGTGCCAGCACCAGATATGGGTACACCTTC CASTRYGYTF
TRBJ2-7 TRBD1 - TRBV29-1 TGCAGCGTTGAGATGGACAGGGGGTACGAGCAGTACTTC CSVEMDRGYEQYF
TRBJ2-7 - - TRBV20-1 TGCAGTGCTAGCTCGACTACAGGGAAGGACGAGCAGTACTTC CSASSTTGKDEQYF
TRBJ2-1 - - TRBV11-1 TGTGCCAGCAGCTTTACTACCGCAATCAATGAGCAGTTCTTC CASSFTTAINEQFF
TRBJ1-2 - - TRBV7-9 TGTGCCAGCAGCTTGGAGAGGGGAAACACCGGGGAGCGCTACACCTTC CASSLERGNTGERYTF
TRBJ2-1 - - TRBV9 TGTGCCAGCAGCTTCCAAAGAAGCGGAGTGGATACGCAGCAGTTCTTC CASSFQRSGVDTQQFF
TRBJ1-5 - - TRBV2 TGTGCCAGCAGCCGGGACATGAGTCAGCCCCAGCATTTT CASSRDMSQPQHF
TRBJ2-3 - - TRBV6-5 - CDSSLYICSARDGDRDTDTQYF
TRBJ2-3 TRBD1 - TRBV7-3 TGTGCCAGCAGCAAGGCACAGGGGGACCGATACAAGGAGTTT CASSKAQGDRYKEF